This T cell receptor beta chain is drawn from a study of shared clonotypes between healthy human individuals. Using immunoSEQ multiplex PCR, the repertoire was profiled, and TCRdb retains in-frame clones only, with some absent. The sample includes millions of clones, roughly nine tenths of them seen just once. This clone was seen just once. The V end lost 4 bases, the J end lost 8 bases, and 21 bases lay between the germline ends. The CDR3 has 16 residues. CDR1 is SGHNT and CDR2 is YYREEE in the germline V gene (reference sequence). Source material: naive CD4+ T cells sorted from blood. Regarding subset: CD45RA+ positively selected. The rearrangement uses TRBV5-4 and TRBJ1-4, with D tentatively TRBD1 (5 bases). This receptor was obtained from a man younger than 35 in good health. CDR3 coding DNA: TGTGCCAGCAGCACCCCCGTTGGGCAGGGTAGCGAAAAACTGTTTTTT. It is translated as CASSTPVGQGSEKLFF.